The 14 T cell receptor beta chains listed next were all sequenced from one sample in a study of cytomegalovirus exposure and HLA in healthy donors. Sequencing used immunoSEQ multiplex PCR; TCRdb keeps in-frame clones, though not all of them. This table holds about 110,000 clones, approximately 88% found once. The material sequenced was PBMCs. The receptors stem from a woman aged 25-40 years in good health and CMV-seropositive.

V and J are TRBV28 and TRBJ1-2; TRBD1 matches 9 bases. The CDR3 length is 15 residues. The V gene's germline CDR1 is MDHEN and CDR2 SYDVKM. The V and J ends lost 6 bases and 0 bases, in that order; junction bases with no gene match: 5. As DNA, the CDR3 is TGTGCCAGCAGCTCCGGGACAGGGTCTAACTATGGCTACACCTTC. Protein product: CASSSGTGSNYGYTF.

The V gene is TRBV4-1, the J gene TRBJ1-5, with a weak D call TRBD1 (5 bases). Germline CDR1 reads MGHRA; CDR2 reads YSYEKL. Between the trimmed V and J ends, which lost 4 bases and 4 bases, there was a span of 11 bases. This CDR3 is 14 amino acids long. The CDR3 DNA is TGCGCCAGCAGCCCCGGGGGGTCTAATCAGCCCCAGCATTTT. It translates to CASSPGGSNQPQHF.

This sequence joins TRBV5-1 and TRBJ2-7; 8 bases match TRBD1. Germline V gives CDR1 SGHRS, CDR2 YFSETQ. The CDR3 is 14 amino acids. With 4 bases clipped from V and 2 bases from J, the junction kept 5 bases outside the gene matches. CDR3 sequence: CASSGSGQAYEQYF. In nucleotides, the CDR3 is TGCGCCAGCAGCGGTTCGGGACAGGCCTACGAGCAGTACTTC.

This sequence joins TRBV2 and TRBJ1-5, with D hard to call. The V end lost 2 bases, the J end lost 0 bases, and 2 bases lay between the germline ends. This CDR3 has 13 residues. Per germline, CDR1 SNHLY and CDR2 FYNNEI. The CDR3 region has the DNA TGTGCCAGCAGTGAATATAGCAATCAGCCCCAGCATTTT. It codes for CASSEYSNQPQHF. Full variable domain (outside the CDR3, taken from reference TRBV2 and TRBJ1-5): EPEVTQTPSHQVTQMGQEVILRCVPISNHLYFYWYRQILGQKVEFLVSFYNNEISEKSEIFDDQFSVERPDGSNFTLKIRSTKLEDSAMYFCASSEYSNQPQHFGDGTRLSIL.

This clone showed up just once. The chain links TRBV7-2 to TRBJ2-5; no clear D gene. V was pared by 2 bases and J by 3 bases, with 4 bases between. Looked up from germline, CDR1 is SGHTA and CDR2 is FQGNSA. The CDR3 runs 12 residues. The CDR3 DNA reads as TGTGCCAGCAGCTTACTAGAAGAGACCCAGTACTTC. Protein sequence: CASSLLEETQYF. The complete variable domain, with remaining parts taken from reference TRBV7-2 and TRBJ2-5, reads GAGVSQSPSNKVTEKGKDVELRCDPISGHTALYWYRQSLGQGLEFLIYFQGNSAPDKSGLPSDRFSAERTGGSVSTLTIQRTQQEDSAVYLCASSLLEETQYFGPGTRLLVL.

The chain uses TRBV9 and TRBJ2-2; D gene uncertain. The CDR3 totals 13 residues. CDR1 and CDR2 from the germline V gene are SGDLS and YYNGEE. The V end was cut by 4 bases, the J end by 3 bases, with 7 bases between. In DNA form, the CDR3 reads TGTGCCAGCAGCTTACTGGACACCGGGGAGCTGTTTTTT. Translated, it gives CASSLLDTGELFF.

This clone has a single count. The J gene is TRBJ2-3, the V gene TRBV29-1; TRBD2 agrees at 11 bases. The CDR3 is 18 residues long. V shed 1 base and J 0 bases; nucleotides not matched to a gene: 9. CDR1 is SQVTM and CDR2 is ANQGSEA in the germline V gene. The CDR3 reads CSVEGLAGGTRSTDTQYF. The CDR3 DNA reads TGCAGCGTTGAAGGGTTAGCGGGAGGGACTCGTAGCACAGATACGCAGTATTTT.

V usage is TRBV14 and J usage is TRBJ1-2; possibly TRBD1 for D (6 bases). CDR1 and CDR2 from the germline V gene are SGHDN and FVKESK. The CDR3 loop spans 13 amino acids. V was clipped by 5 bases and J by 5 bases, with 12 bases between them. CDR3 protein: CASSSGTLYGYTF. In DNA, the CDR3 is TGTGCCAGCAGCTCCGGGACACTTTATGGCTACACCTTC.

V is TRBV7-9 and J is TRBJ2-2; 10 bases are a match to TRBD2. This CDR3 is 14 amino acids long. Trimming removed 5 bases from V and 6 bases from J; junction bases left unmatched: 3. CDR1 SEHNR and CDR2 FQNEAQ come from the germline V gene (reference sequence). The CDR3 bases are TGTGCCAGCAGCCCTGGACTAGCGGCCGGGGAGCTGTTTTTT. Its protein is CASSPGLAAGELFF.

Only one count was recorded for this clone. The rearrangement joins TRBV28 to TRBJ2-2, with D perhaps matching TRBD2 (6 bases). Trimming stripped 7 bases from V and 6 bases from J, with 21 bases between. The V gene's germline CDR1 is MDHEN and CDR2 SYDVKM. This CDR3 comprises 16 residues. Here the CDR3 reads CASTKNRGLLPGELFF. In nucleotides, the CDR3 is TGTGCCAGCACAAAAAACCGTGGACTACTTCCCGGGGAGCTGTTTTTT.

The chain has TRBV4-2 and TRBJ2-1, with D possibly matching TRBD1 (6 bases). Germline CDR1 reads LGHNA; CDR2 reads YNFKEQ. This CDR3 is built from 14 residues. V shed 4 bases and J shed 9 bases, with 16 bases lying between them. The CDR3 bases are TGTGCCAGCAGCCCTGCAGGGGAAGTTGGTGAGCAGTTCTTC. Its protein product is CASSPAGEVGEQFF.

The chain combines TRBV13 with TRBJ2-1; a possible D gene is TRBD1 (6 bases). The length of the CDR3 is 13 residues. Trimming removed 5 bases from V and 9 bases from J, with 14 bases in between. Germline-derived CDR1 and CDR2 are PRHDT and FYEKMQ (reference sequence). For the CDR3, the DNA is TGTGCCAGCAGCCCCCACACAGGGATTGAGCAGTTCTTC. It yields the protein CASSPHTGIEQFF.

The J gene is TRBJ2-2, the V gene TRBV30; 13 bases align to TRBD2. Germline CDR1 is GTSNPN and CDR2 is SVGIG (reference sequence). V gave up 3 bases and J gave up 1 base; unmatched junction bases: 5. The CDR3 has 17 amino acids. CDR3 nucleotides: TGTGCCTGGAGAGGACTAGCGGGAGTTGGGAACACCGGGGAGCTGTTTTTT. This codes for CAWRGLAGVGNTGELFF.

The CDR3 DNA reads as TGTGCCTGGAGTGTACCACCACCCGGGGCAGGGAGGGACGAGCAGTACTTC. The encoded protein is CAWSVPPPGAGRDEQYF. This chain links TRBV30 with TRBJ2-7; 7 nucleotides line up with TRBD2. CDR3 length equals 17 residues. Germline V gives CDR1 GTSNPN, CDR2 SVGIG (reference sequence). J was trimmed by 5 bases and V by 0 bases; bases with no gene match: 16.